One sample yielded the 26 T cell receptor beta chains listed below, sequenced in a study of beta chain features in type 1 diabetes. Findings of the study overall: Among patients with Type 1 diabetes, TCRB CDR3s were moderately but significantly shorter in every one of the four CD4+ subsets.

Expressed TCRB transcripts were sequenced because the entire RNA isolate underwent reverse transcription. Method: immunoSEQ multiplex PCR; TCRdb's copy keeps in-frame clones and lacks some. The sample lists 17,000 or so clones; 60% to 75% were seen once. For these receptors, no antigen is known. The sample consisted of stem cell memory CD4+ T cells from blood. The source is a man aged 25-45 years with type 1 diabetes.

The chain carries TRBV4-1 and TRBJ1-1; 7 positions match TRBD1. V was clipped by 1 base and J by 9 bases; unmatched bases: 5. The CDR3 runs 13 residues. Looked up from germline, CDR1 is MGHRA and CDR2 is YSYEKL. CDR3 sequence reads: CASSQVRGSKAFF. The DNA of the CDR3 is TGCGCCAGCAGCCAAGTCAGGGGGTCGAAAGCTTTCTTT.

In nucleotides, the CDR3 is TGCGCCAGCAGCTTGGGGTCAGTCGGGTACGAGCAGTACTTC. Amino acids: CASSLGSVGYEQYF. This chain connects TRBV5-1 to TRBJ2-7; D unresolved. The V and J ends lost 0 bases and 4 bases respectively, with 11 bases between them. The CDR3 spans 14 residues. CDR1 and CDR2 (germline): SGHRS, YFSETQ.

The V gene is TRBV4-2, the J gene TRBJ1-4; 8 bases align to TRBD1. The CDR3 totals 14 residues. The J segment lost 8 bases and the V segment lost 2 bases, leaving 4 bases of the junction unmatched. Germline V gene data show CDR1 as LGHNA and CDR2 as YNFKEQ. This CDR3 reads CASSQRTGGEKLFF. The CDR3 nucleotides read TGTGCCAGCAGCCAAAGAACAGGGGGGGAAAAACTGTTTTTT.

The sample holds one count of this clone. CDR3 coding DNA: TGTGCCAGCAGCGGGCTTTCCCGGGGATCGGGCGCTGAAGCTTTCTTT. Residues: CASSGLSRGSGAEAFF. The chain links TRBV7-9 to TRBJ1-1; D is unresolved. Trimming took 5 bases from V and 6 from J, leaving 22 bases between them. Looked up from germline, CDR1 is SEHNR and CDR2 is FQNEAQ (reference sequence). The CDR3 is 16 residues long.

CDR3 DNA: TGCGCCAGCAGCCCTAGCGGGGAAGAGACCCAGTACTTC. Its translation is CASSPSGEETQYF. V is TRBV5-1 and J is TRBJ2-5; 9 positions agree with TRBD2. Germline-derived CDR1 and CDR2 are SGHRS and YFSETQ. CDR3 size: 13 residues. Trimming at V came to 4 bases and at J to 3 bases, leaving 1 base not matched to a gene.

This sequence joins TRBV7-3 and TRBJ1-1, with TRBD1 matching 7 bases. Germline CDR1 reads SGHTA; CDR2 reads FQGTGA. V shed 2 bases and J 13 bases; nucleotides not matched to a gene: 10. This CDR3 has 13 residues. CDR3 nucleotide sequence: TGTGCCAGCAGCTTAGGGAGTCGGGACAGCATTTTCTTT. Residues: CASSLGSRDSIFF. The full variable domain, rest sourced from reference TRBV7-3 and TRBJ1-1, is GAGVSQTPSNKVTEKGKYVELRCDPISGHTALYWYRQSLGQGPEFLIYFQGTGAADDSGLPNDRFFAVRPEGSVSTLKIQRTERGDSAVYLCASSLGSRDSIFFGQGTRLTVV.

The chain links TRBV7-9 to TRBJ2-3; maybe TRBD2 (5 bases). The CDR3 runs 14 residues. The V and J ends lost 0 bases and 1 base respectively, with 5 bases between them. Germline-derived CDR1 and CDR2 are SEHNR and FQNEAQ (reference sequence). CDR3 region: CASSLAGGTDTQYF. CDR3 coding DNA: TGTGCCAGCAGCTTAGCGGGAGGCACAGATACGCAGTATTTT.

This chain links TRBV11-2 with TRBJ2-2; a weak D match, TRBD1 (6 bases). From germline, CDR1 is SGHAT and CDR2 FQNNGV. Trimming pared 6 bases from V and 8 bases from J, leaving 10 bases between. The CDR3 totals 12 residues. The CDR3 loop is CASRYRVGELFF. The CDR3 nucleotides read TGTGCCAGCAGATACAGGGTTGGGGAGCTGTTTTTT.

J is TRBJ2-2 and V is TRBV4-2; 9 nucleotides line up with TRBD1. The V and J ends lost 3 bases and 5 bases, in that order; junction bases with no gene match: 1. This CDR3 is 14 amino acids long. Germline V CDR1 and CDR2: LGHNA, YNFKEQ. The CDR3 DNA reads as TGTGCCAGCAGCCATGGACAGGGGACCGGGGAGCTGTTTTTT. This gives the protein CASSHGQGTGELFF.

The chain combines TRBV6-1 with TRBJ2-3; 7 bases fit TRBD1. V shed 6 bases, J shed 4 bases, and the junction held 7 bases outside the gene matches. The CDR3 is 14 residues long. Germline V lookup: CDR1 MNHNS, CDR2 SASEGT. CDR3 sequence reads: CASRLDRSADTQYF. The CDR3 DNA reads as TGTGCCAGCAGACTGGACAGGAGCGCAGATACGCAGTATTTT.

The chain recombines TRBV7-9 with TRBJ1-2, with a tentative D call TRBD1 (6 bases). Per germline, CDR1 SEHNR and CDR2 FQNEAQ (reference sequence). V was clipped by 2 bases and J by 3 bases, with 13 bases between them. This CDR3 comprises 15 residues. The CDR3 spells CASSLTGRGDYGYTF. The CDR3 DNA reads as TGTGCCAGCAGCTTAACAGGGCGCGGCGACTATGGCTACACCTTC. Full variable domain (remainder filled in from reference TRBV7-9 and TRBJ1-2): DTGVSQNPRHKITKRGQNVTFRCDPISEHNRLYWYRQTLGQGPEFLTYFQNEAQLEKSRLLSDRFSAERPKGSFSTLEIQRTEQGDSAMYLCASSLTGRGDYGYTFGSGTRLTVV.

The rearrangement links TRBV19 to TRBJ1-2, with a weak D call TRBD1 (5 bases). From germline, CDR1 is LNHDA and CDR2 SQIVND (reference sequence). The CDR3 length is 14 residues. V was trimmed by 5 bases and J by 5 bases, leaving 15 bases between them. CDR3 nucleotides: TGTGCCAGTAGTCCCAGGGACTGGGGATATGGCTACACCTTC. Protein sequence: CASSPRDWGYGYTF.

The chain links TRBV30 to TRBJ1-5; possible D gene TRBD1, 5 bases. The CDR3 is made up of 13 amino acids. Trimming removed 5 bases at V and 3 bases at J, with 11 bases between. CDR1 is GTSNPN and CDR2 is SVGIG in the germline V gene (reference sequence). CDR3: CAWGTGFNQPQHF. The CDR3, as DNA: TGTGCCTGGGGAACAGGCTTCAATCAGCCCCAGCATTTT.

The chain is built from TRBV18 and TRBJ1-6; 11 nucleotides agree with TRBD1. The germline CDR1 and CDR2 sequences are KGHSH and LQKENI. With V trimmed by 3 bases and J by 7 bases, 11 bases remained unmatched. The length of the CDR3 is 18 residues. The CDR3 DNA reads TGTGCCAGCTCACCCCGGGCTGGACAGGGGGCCTCAAATTCACCCCTCCACTTT. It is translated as CASSPRAGQGASNSPLHF. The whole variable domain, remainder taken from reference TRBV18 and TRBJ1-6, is NAGVMQNPRHLVRRRGQEARLRCSPMKGHSHVYWYRQLPEEGLKFMVYLQKENIIDESGMPKERFSAEFPKEGPSILRIQQVVRGDSAAYFCASSPRAGQGASNSPLHFGNGTRLTVT.

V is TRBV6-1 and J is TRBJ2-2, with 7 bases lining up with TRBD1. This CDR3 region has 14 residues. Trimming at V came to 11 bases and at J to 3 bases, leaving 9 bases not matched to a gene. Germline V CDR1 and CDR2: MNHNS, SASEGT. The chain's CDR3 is CAGTGTVYTGELFF. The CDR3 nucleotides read TGTGCCGGGACCGGGACAGTTTACACCGGGGAGCTGTTTTTT.

CDR3 sequence: CAWSPGSGAQQFF. The CDR3, as DNA: TGTGCCTGGAGTCCCGGTTCTGGGGCGCAGCAGTTCTTC. The chain joins TRBV30 to TRBJ2-1, with D tentatively TRBD1 (5 bases). From germline, CDR1 is GTSNPN and CDR2 SVGIG (reference sequence). The CDR3 extends over 13 amino acids. The V end lost 2 bases, the J end lost 11 bases, and 16 bases lay between the germline ends.

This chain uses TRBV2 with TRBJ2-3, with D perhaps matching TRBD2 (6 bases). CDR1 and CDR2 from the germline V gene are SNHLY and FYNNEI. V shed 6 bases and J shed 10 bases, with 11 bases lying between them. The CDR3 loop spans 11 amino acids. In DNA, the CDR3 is TGTGCCAGCAGGGTAGCGGATCCGCAGTATTTT. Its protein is CASRVADPQYF.

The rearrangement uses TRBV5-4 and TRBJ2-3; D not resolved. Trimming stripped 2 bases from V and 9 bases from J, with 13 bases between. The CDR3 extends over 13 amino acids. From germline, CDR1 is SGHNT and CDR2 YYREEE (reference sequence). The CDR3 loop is CASSFVPSQTQYF. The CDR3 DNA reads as TGTGCCAGCAGCTTTGTTCCGAGCCAAACGCAGTATTTT.

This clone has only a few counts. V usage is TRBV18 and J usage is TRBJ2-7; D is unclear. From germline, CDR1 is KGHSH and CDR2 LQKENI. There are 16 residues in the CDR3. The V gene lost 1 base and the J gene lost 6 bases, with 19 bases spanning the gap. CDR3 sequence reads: CASSPLASPNSGEQYF. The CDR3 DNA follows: TGTGCCAGCTCACCACTTGCTTCACCGAATTCGGGCGAGCAGTACTTC. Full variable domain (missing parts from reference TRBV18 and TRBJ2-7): NAGVMQNPRHLVRRRGQEARLRCSPMKGHSHVYWYRQLPEEGLKFMVYLQKENIIDESGMPKERFSAEFPKEGPSILRIQQVVRGDSAAYFCASSPLASPNSGEQYFGPGTRLTVT.

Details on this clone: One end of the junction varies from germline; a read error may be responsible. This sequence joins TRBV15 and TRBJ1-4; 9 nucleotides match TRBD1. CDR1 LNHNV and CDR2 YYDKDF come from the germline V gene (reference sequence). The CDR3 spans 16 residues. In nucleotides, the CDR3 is TGTACCACCGGCGGGAACCGGGACAGGGCGAATGAAAAACTGTTTTTT. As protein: CTTGGNRDRANEKLFF.

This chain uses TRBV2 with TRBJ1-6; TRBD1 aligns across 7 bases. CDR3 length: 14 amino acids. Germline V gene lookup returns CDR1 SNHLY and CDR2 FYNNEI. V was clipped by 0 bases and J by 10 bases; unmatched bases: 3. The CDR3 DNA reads TGTGCCAGCAGTGAAGCAACAGGGGAATCACCCCTCCACTTT. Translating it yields CASSEATGESPLHF.

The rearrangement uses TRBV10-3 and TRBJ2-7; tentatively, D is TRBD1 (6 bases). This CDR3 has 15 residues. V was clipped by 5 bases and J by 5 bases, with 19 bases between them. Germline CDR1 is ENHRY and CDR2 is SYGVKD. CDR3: CAISFSPDSSDEQYF. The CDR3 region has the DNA TGTGCCATCAGTTTTTCCCCGGACAGCTCGGACGAGCAGTACTTC.

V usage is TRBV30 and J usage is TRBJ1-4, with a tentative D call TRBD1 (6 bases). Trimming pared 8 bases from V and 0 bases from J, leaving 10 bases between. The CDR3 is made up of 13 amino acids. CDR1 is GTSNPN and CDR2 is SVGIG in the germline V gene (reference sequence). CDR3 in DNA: TGTGCCGGTTACAGGGCAACTAATGAAAAACTGTTTTTT. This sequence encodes CAGYRATNEKLFF.

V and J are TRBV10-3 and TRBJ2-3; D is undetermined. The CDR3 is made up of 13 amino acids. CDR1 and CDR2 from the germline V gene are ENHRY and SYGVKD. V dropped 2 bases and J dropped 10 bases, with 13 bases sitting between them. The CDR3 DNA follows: TGTGCCATCAGTGAGAGTGTGGCCCCCCCGCAGTATTTT. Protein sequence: CAISESVAPPQYF.

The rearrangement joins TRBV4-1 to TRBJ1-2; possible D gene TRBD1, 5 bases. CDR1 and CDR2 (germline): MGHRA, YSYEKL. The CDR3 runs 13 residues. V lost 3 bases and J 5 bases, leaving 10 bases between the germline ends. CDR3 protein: CASSQEGRYGYTF. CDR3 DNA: TGCGCCAGCAGCCAGGAGGGGAGATATGGCTACACCTTC.

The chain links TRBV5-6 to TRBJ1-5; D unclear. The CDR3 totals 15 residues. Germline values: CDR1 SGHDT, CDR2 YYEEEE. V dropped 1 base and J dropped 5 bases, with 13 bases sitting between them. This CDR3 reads CASSLQYAGDQPQHF. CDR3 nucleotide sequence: TGTGCCAGCAGCTTGCAGTATGCGGGAGATCAGCCCCAGCATTTT.